This TCR beta chain is from a study of T cells in Graves' hyperthyroidism and ophthalmopathy. Study results and limitations: Patients with ophthalmopathy were separated from those with stable hyperthyroidism by a 13 V-J model. Ophthalmopathy onset followed model prediction by a median about six months.

This clonotype was counted a single time. Its specificity is not known. It was uncontrolled infection, other autoimmune disease, pregnancy or lactation that excluded patients. Diagnoses used clinical symptoms, serum thyroxine and TRAb, thyroid ultrasound and orbital computed tomography. Trimming took 4 bases from V and 7 from J, leaving 13 bases between them. The germline V gene encodes CDR1 SGHTA and CDR2 FQGNSA. This CDR3 has 13 amino acids. Amplified TCR beta CDR3 regions came from RNA transcripts. First-round RT-PCR targeting the TCR CDR3 was performed with the HTBI primer set. Each CDR3 protein is one row after TCRdb ran MiXCR on the multiplex PCR reads. Among 600,000 to 700,000 distinct CDR3 sequences listed, roughly 45% were seen once.

The rearrangement uses TRBV7-2 and TRBJ1-2, with D possibly matching TRBD1 (5 bases). Sequencing was carried out using peripheral blood or thyroid tissue (not recorded which). This TCR came from an adult man with Graves' disease, either hyperthyroidism or ophthalmopathy (not recorded which). CDR3: CASSSRGKSGYTF. As DNA, the CDR3 is TGTGCCAGCAGCTCCCGGGGGAAGAGTGGCTACACCTTC.